This T cell receptor (beta chain) was sequenced in a study of identical twins. Study-wide results and caveats: Within monozygotic twins, out-of-frame TCR alpha sharing was underestimated by the models.

CDR1 is SEHNR, CDR2 FQNEAQ, per germline (reference sequence). The CDR3 has 15 residues. Unmatched junction bases numbered 5, after V lost 4 bases and J lost 7 bases. From the 5' RACE reads, TCRdb called clonotypes with MiXCR, one entry per CDR3 protein. Found here are approximately 190,000 distinct CDR3 sequences, around a sixth of them singletons; the top ten hold over 35%. This clonotype was observed a handful of times. Its target is unknown. These same records also appear under a second study, on T cells expressing NK-cell markers.

Source material: CD8+ T cells sorted from blood. The clonotype originates from a woman under 30 in good health. The chain uses TRBV7-9 and TRBJ2-1; 12 bases are a match to TRBD2. This CDR3 is CASSYPSGGANEQFF. CDR3 coding DNA: TGTGCCAGCAGCTACCCTAGCGGGGGGGCTAATGAGCAGTTCTTC.